The following is a T cell receptor (beta chain) sequence with its context. These data belong to a study of blood T cell repertoires in COVID-19. The CDR3 is 13 residues long. V lost 3 bases, J lost 11 bases, and 4 bases stayed unmatched. Germline lookup yields CDR1 MGHRA and CDR2 YSYEKL. Clones were sequenced by immunoSEQ multiplex PCR, and TCRdb holds only the in-frame ones, with some missing. In the table there are 40,000 to 60,000 clones, 85% to 90% of which are singletons. The chain is built from TRBV4-1 and TRBJ1-5, with 10 bases matching TRBD1. The sample taken for sequencing was peripheral blood. This clonotype was obtained from a woman older than 75 with COVID-19, enrolled during active disease. The CDR3 spells CASSQGQGLTQHF. CDR3 nucleotides: TGCGCCAGCAGCCAGGGACAGGGGCTGACCCAGCATTTT.